This T cell receptor (beta chain) was sequenced during a study of T-cell reconstitution after alpha-beta-depleted transplantation in children. Unique molecular identifiers were incorporated into the prepared TCRbeta library. Using its own MiXCR run on the PCR reads, TCRdb lists one record per CDR3 protein. The top ten clones hold around 6.2% of a sample with some 220,000 distinct CDR3 sequences, around 9.6% of them seen once. Sample: PBMCs from the stem cell graft donor, taken from the stem cell graft. The clonotype was recovered from a human donor who donated a stem cell graft to a child with acute lymphoblastic leukemia.

CDR3 region: CASRTLGPAGANVLTF. CDR3 sequence (DNA): TGTGCCAGCCGGACGTTGGGACCTGCTGGGGCCAACGTCCTGACTTTC. The chain carries TRBV27 and TRBJ2-6; possibly TRBD1 or TRBD2 for D (5 bases each). CDR1 MNHEY and CDR2 SMNVEV come from the germline V gene (reference sequence). This CDR3 comprises 16 residues. With 8 bases removed from V and 2 bases from J, the gap between germline ends came to 16 bases.